The next 29 T cell receptor beta chains were all read from a single sample in a study of radiotherapy plus CTLA-4 blockade in lung cancer. Produced via immunoSEQ multiplex PCR; TCRdb's table is partial and in-frame only. This repertoire shows 65,000 to 95,000 clones, 80% to 90% found once; its top ten account for 40%. This material consisted of peripheral blood, taken from a patient treated with radiotherapy plus ipilimumab. The source of these receptors is a human donor with non-small cell lung cancer that progressed on radiotherapy plus ipilimumab.

V and J are TRBV27 and TRBJ1-5; D is unresolved. Trimming removed 5 bases at V and 7 bases at J, with 9 bases between. Germline V gene data show CDR1 as MNHEY and CDR2 as SMNVEV (reference sequence). The CDR3 extends over 12 amino acids. The CDR3 spells CASSRLGQPQHF. CDR3 nucleotides: TGTGCCAGCAGTCGCCTGGGGCAGCCCCAGCATTTT.

This chain joins TRBV15 and TRBJ1-6, with 7 bases lining up with TRBD1. This CDR3 comprises 13 residues. Looked up from germline, CDR1 is LNHNV and CDR2 is YYDKDF (reference sequence). V shed 3 bases, J shed 10 bases, and the junction held 3 bases outside the gene matches. This chain's CDR3 is CATSSTGESPLHF. CDR3 nucleotides: TGTGCCACCAGCAGTACAGGGGAATCACCCCTCCACTTT.

J is TRBJ2-3 and V is TRBV7-9; 9 nucleotides match TRBD2. Looked up from germline, CDR1 is SEHNR and CDR2 is FQNEAQ (reference sequence). Trimming cost V 0 bases and J 4 bases; bases outside gene matches: 2. The CDR3 length is 15 residues. CDR3 DNA: TGTGCCAGCAGCTTAGCGACTAGCGGTTCAGATACGCAGTATTTT. This codes for CASSLATSGSDTQYF.

V usage is TRBV7-3 and J usage is TRBJ2-3, with D perhaps matching TRBD1 or TRBD2 (5 bases each). The V and J ends lost 5 bases and 2 bases respectively, with 14 bases between them. Germline loops: CDR1 SGHTA, CDR2 FQGTGA. This CDR3 comprises 15 residues. The DNA for the CDR3 is TGTGCCAGCAGCCTTCATGGGGGTTCCACAGATACGCAGTATTTT. Amino acids: CASSLHGGSTDTQYF.

The V gene is TRBV15, the J gene TRBJ2-2; no clear D. CDR1 and CDR2 (germline): LNHNV, YYDKDF (reference sequence). Trimming pared 4 bases from V and 6 bases from J, leaving 6 bases between. This CDR3 spans 12 amino acids. The CDR3: CATSMVSGELFF. CDR3 nucleotides: TGTGCCACCAGCATGGTTTCCGGGGAGCTGTTTTTT.

The CDR3 sequence is CASSWQGQNGYTF. The CDR3 nucleotides read TGTGCCAGCAGCTGGCAGGGGCAAAATGGCTACACCTTC. The chain combines TRBV6-5 with TRBJ1-2; maybe TRBD1 (6 bases). CDR3 length equals 13 residues. The V gene lost 6 bases and the J gene lost 6 bases, with 14 bases spanning the gap. CDR1 MNHEY and CDR2 SVGAGI come from the germline V gene.

V gene TRBV4-2 combines with J gene TRBJ1-4; D may be TRBD1 (5 bases). V was cut by 2 bases and J by 8 bases, with 12 bases left in between. CDR3 length equals 14 residues. Germline loops: CDR1 LGHNA, CDR2 YNFKEQ. The CDR3 spells CASSQPRAGEKLFF. In nucleotides, the CDR3 is TGTGCCAGCAGCCAACCCAGGGCGGGCGAAAAACTGTTTTTT.

The genes are TRBV6-1 and TRBJ2-7, with TRBD1 matching over 10 bases. The CDR3 has 14 amino acids. Germline CDR1 MNHNS, CDR2 SASEGT. After removal of 5 bases from V and 0 bases from J, the junction contained 1 base not matched to a gene. The chain's CDR3 is CASSWDRGSYEQYF. For the CDR3, the DNA is TGTGCCAGCAGTTGGGACAGGGGCTCCTACGAGCAGTACTTC.

The V call is TRBV5-3, the J call TRBJ2-5; 7 bases line up with TRBD2. TRBV5-3 is classed as an ORF, of uncertain function. This CDR3 has 13 residues. V gave up 0 bases and J gave up 7 bases; unmatched junction bases: 3. The CDR3 sequence: CARSLEGGGTQYF. In DNA form, the CDR3 reads TGTGCCAGAAGCTTGGAAGGCGGGGGGACCCAGTACTTC.

The chain combines TRBV11-2 with TRBJ1-2; D is unresolved. The V gene's germline CDR1 is SGHAT and CDR2 FQNNGV. The V end lost 5 bases, the J end lost 13 bases, and 20 bases lay between the germline ends. CDR3 length: 13 residues. The CDR3 sequence: CASSATDAYGRTF. DNA for the CDR3: TGTGCCAGCAGCGCCACGGACGCCTATGGTCGCACCTTC.

This clone has just one count. This chain joins TRBV21-1 and TRBJ2-1; the D segment call TRBD2 is taken from the table without a DNA check. TRBV21-1 represents a pseudogene. The CDR3 has 17 residues. CDR3 protein: CASSKDLGPTLRNEQFF. CDR3 sequence (DNA): TGTGCCAGCAGCAAAGACCTAGGCCCTACCTTGAGGAATGAGCAGTTCTTC.

CDR3 sequence (DNA): TGTGCCAGCAGCGTCGGGACAGGGACCAATGAGCAGTTCTTC. Encoded protein: CASSVGTGTNEQFF. The chain links TRBV9 to TRBJ2-1, with 9 positions matching TRBD1. V trimming: 2 bases; J trimming: 6 bases; junction bases outside the gene matches: 3. The CDR3 runs 14 residues. Looked up from germline, CDR1 is SGDLS and CDR2 is YYNGEE. The full variable domain, its missing parts supplied by reference TRBV9 and TRBJ2-1, is DSGVTQTPKHLITATGQRVTLRCSPRSGDLSVYWYQQSLDQGLQFLIQYYNGEERAKGNILERFSAQQFPDLHSELNLSSLELGDSALYFCASSVGTGTNEQFFGPGTRLTVL.

This clone has just one count. The V call is TRBV6-5, the J call TRBJ2-6; no definite D call. Between the trimmed V and J ends, which lost 7 bases and 4 bases, there was a span of 8 bases. This CDR3 is 13 amino acids long. Germline values: CDR1 MNHEY, CDR2 SVGAGI. As DNA, the CDR3 is TGTGCCAGCAAAGGGTCCGGGGCCAACGTCCTGACTTTC. Amino acids: CASKGSGANVLTF.

V gene TRBV5-1 combines with J gene TRBJ2-6; D possibly corresponds to TRBD2 (5 bases). The CDR3 sequence is 15 residues long. V was trimmed by 3 bases and J by 1 base, leaving 8 bases between them. CDR1 is SGHRS, CDR2 YFSETQ, per germline. The CDR3 nucleotides are TGCGCCAGCAGCTCGAGCGGATCTGGGGCCAACGTCCTGACTTTC. Translation: CASSSSGSGANVLTF. Together with reference TRBV5-1 and TRBJ2-6, the CDR3 gives the full variable domain: KAGVTQTPRYLIKTRGQQVTLSCSPISGHRSVSWYQQTPGQGLQFLFEYFSETQRNKGNFPGRFSGRQFSNSRSEMNVSTLELGDSALYLCASSSSGSGANVLTFGAGSRLTVL.

Many counts were recorded for this clone. This chain uses TRBV19 with TRBJ1-1, with D maybe TRBD1 (6 bases). The CDR3 is made up of 14 amino acids. Germline-derived CDR1 and CDR2 are LNHDA and SQIVND (reference sequence). V was clipped by 4 bases and J by 5 bases, with 14 bases between them. DNA of the CDR3: TGTGCCAGTAGTACCCCAACAGGGCTTACTGAAGCTTTCTTT. Its protein is CASSTPTGLTEAFF.

This chain uses TRBV5-1 with TRBJ2-3, with a tentative D call TRBD2 (6 bases). Trimming took 4 bases from V and 1 from J, leaving 10 bases between them. Germline V gives CDR1 SGHRS, CDR2 YFSETQ. This CDR3 spans 14 amino acids. The CDR3 spells CASSTASGTDTQYF. The DNA of the CDR3 is TGCGCCAGCAGCACCGCTAGCGGCACAGATACGCAGTATTTT.

The rearrangement links TRBV6-6 to TRBJ2-7; D uncertain. V was trimmed by 6 bases and J by 0 bases, leaving 9 bases between them. The CDR3 has 13 residues. Germline loops: CDR1 MNHNY, CDR2 SVGAGI (reference sequence). CDR3 sequence (DNA): TGTGCCAGCAGCTGGATAAGCTCCTACGAGCAGTACTTC. This sequence encodes CASSWISSYEQYF.

This chain uses TRBV28 with TRBJ2-1; 10 positions match TRBD2. The CDR3 extends over 16 amino acids. The V gene's germline CDR1 is MDHEN and CDR2 SYDVKM. Trimming removed 3 bases from V and 13 bases from J; junction bases left unmatched: 15. Here the CDR3 reads CASSFSSEREGLYQFF. CDR3 nucleotide sequence: TGTGCCAGCAGTTTTTCTTCGGAGCGGGAGGGCCTTTATCAGTTCTTC.

The genes are TRBV5-6 and TRBJ2-6; D perhaps matches TRBD1 (5 bases). CDR3 length: 17 amino acids. From germline, CDR1 is SGHDT and CDR2 YYEEEE. Trimming removed 0 bases at V and 0 bases at J, with 10 bases between. This CDR3 reads CASSLASGFSGANVLTF. The CDR3 nucleotides are TGTGCCAGCAGCTTGGCTTCAGGGTTCTCTGGGGCCAACGTCCTGACTTTC.

The V call is TRBV19, the J call TRBJ1-2; D call uncertain. The ends were cut back, 3 bases at V and 8 bases at J, with 10 bases in the middle. Germline V CDR1 and CDR2: LNHDA, SQIVND (reference sequence). CDR3 length: 12 amino acids. The DNA for the CDR3 is TGTGCCAGTAGTATGGGCGTCTCCGGCTACACCTTC. It encodes CASSMGVSGYTF.

V usage is TRBV5-6 and J usage is TRBJ1-1; D is undetermined. The germline V gene encodes CDR1 SGHDT and CDR2 YYEEEE. The CDR3 covers 16 residues. V was shortened by 0 bases and J by 4 bases, with 16 bases between the two germline ends. The CDR3 DNA reads TGTGCCAGCAGCTTGGGAGGAGGGTGGGGTAGCACTGAAGCTTTCTTT. Its protein product is CASSLGGGWGSTEAFF.

This rearrangement joins TRBV5-1 to TRBJ2-7; TRBD1 or TRBD2 may be the D gene (5 bases each). CDR1 is SGHRS, CDR2 YFSETQ, per germline. Trimming removed 4 bases from V and 0 bases from J, with 14 bases in between. This CDR3 spans 15 amino acids. The chain's CDR3 is CASSPTVGGSYEQYF. The CDR3 DNA sequence: TGCGCCAGCAGCCCGACGGTTGGGGGCTCCTACGAGCAGTACTTC.

The V gene is TRBV27, the J gene TRBJ2-7; possible D gene TRBD2, 5 bases. V was trimmed by 5 bases and J by 2 bases, leaving 16 bases between them. Germline CDR1 and CDR2: MNHEY and SMNVEV (reference sequence). This CDR3 region has 15 residues. CDR3 amino acids: CASSPRLASAYEQYV. CDR3 coding DNA: TGTGCCAGCAGTCCCCGGCTAGCTTCCGCCTACGAGCAGTACGTC.

The chain has TRBV5-1 and TRBJ2-1, with TRBD2 matching 11 bases. After removal of 0 bases from V and 9 bases from J, the junction contained 2 bases not matched to a gene. The germline CDR1 and CDR2 sequences are SGHRS and YFSETQ. CDR3 length: 14 amino acids. The CDR3 sequence: CASSLGSGRGEQFF. In DNA, the CDR3 is TGCGCCAGCAGCTTGGGTAGCGGGAGGGGTGAGCAGTTCTTC.

The chain recombines TRBV4-1 with TRBJ2-5, with 15 bases identical to TRBD2. V was clipped by 2 bases and J by 5 bases; unmatched bases: 6. Germline V gene lookup returns CDR1 MGHRA and CDR2 YSYEKL. This CDR3 is 17 amino acids long. The CDR3 nucleotides are TGCGCCAGCAGCCAACCCGGGACTAGCGGGAGGTTGGAGACCCAGTACTTC. It is translated as CASSQPGTSGRLETQYF.

The CDR3 DNA sequence: TGTGCCAGCAGAAAAAGAGCAGGGGCTAGAGGGGACAATGAGCAGTTCTTC. Protein product: CASRKRAGARGDNEQFF. The V call is TRBV2, the J call TRBJ2-1; D might be TRBD1 (6 bases). The germline V gene has CDR1 SNHLY and CDR2 FYNNEI. This CDR3 contains 17 residues. V shed 6 bases and J shed 5 bases, with 23 bases lying between them.

The gene calls are TRBV5-6 and TRBJ2-3, with D tentatively TRBD2 (6 bases). The length of the CDR3 is 18 residues. Germline lookup yields CDR1 SGHDT and CDR2 YYEEEE. Trimming took off 2 bases at V and 4 bases at J, with 23 bases between the two ends. CDR3 in DNA: TGTGCCAGCAGCTTTGGAACGTTGCTTGGCGGGATGGCAGATACGCAGTATTTT. It encodes CASSFGTLLGGMADTQYF.

This clone occurred once. This chain connects TRBV4-1 to TRBJ2-4; D is undetermined. V shed 1 base and J shed 3 bases, with 10 bases lying between them. This CDR3 spans 15 amino acids. Germline V gives CDR1 MGHRA, CDR2 YSYEKL. This chain's CDR3 is CASSQVGSLKNIQYF. CDR3 nucleotide sequence: TGCGCCAGCAGCCAAGTTGGTTCACTCAAAAACATTCAGTACTTC.

The rearrangement uses TRBV6-4 and TRBJ1-1; D remains ambiguous. Germline CDR1 and CDR2: MRHNA and SNTAGT. Trimming pared 6 bases from V and 4 bases from J, leaving 12 bases between. This CDR3 contains 13 residues. The CDR3 is CASSRAEATEAFF. CDR3 in DNA: TGTGCCAGCAGCCGGGCAGAGGCCACTGAAGCTTTCTTT.